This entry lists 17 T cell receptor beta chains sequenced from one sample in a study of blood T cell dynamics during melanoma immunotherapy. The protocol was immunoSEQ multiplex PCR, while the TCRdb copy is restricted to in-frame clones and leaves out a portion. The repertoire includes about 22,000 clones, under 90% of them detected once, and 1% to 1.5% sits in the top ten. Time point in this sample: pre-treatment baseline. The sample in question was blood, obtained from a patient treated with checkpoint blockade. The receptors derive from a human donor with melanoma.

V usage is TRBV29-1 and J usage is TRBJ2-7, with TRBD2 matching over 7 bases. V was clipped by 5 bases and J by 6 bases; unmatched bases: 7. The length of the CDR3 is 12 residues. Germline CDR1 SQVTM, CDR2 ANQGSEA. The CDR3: CSVSETSSEQYF. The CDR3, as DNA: TGCAGCGTTTCAGAGACTAGCAGCGAGCAGTACTTC.

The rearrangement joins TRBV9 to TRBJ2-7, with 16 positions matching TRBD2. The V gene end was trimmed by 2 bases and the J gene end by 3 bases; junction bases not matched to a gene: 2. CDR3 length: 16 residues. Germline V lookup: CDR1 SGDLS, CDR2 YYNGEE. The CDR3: CASSVGTSGGVYEQYF. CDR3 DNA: TGTGCCAGCAGCGTCGGGACTAGCGGGGGGGTCTACGAGCAGTACTTC.

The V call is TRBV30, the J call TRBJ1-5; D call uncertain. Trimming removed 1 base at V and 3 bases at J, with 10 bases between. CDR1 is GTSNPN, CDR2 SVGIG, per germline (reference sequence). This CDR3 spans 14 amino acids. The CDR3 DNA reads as TGTGCCTGGAGTGAACGGCCGCACAATCAGCCCCAGCATTTT. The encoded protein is CAWSERPHNQPQHF.

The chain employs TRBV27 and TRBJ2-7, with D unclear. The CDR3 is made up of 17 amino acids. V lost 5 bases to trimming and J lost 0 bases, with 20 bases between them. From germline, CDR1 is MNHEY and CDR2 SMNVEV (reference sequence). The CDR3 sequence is CASSQLTVDASSYEQYF. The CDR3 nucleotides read TGTGCCAGCAGTCAGCTGACCGTGGACGCCTCCTCCTACGAGCAGTACTTC.

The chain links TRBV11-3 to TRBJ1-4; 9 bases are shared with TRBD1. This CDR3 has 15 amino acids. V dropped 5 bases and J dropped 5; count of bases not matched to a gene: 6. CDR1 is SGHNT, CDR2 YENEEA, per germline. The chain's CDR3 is CASSTGDRENEKLFF. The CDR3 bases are TGTGCCAGCAGCACCGGGGACAGGGAGAATGAAAAACTGTTTTTT.

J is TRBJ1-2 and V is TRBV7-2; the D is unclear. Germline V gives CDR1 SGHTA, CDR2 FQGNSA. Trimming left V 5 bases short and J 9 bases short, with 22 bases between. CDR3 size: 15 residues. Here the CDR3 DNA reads TGTGCCAGCAGCCCGTCCGGGCTAGGGAGGGTTAGCTACACCTTC. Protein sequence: CASSPSGLGRVSYTF.

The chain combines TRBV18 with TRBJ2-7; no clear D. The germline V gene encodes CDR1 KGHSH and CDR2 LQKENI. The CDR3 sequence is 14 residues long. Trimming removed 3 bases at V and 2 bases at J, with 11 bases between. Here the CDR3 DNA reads TGTGCCAGCTCACCGGGCAGCCCGCCCTACGAGCAGTACTTC. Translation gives CASSPGSPPYEQYF.

The CDR3 coding sequence is TGTGCCAGCAGCTTAGAGACAGGGTGGGGTAATGAGCAGTTCTTC. Translating it yields CASSLETGWGNEQFF. The J gene is TRBJ2-1, the V gene TRBV11-3; 7 bases line up with TRBD1. The ends lost 0 bases at V and 7 bases at J; junction bases unmatched: 6. The germline CDR1 and CDR2 sequences are SGHNT and YENEEA. This CDR3 spans 15 amino acids.

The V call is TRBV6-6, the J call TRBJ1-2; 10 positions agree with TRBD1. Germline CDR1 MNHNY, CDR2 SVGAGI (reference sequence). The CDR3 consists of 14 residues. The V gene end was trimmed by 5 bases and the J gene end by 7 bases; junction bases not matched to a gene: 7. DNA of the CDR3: TGTGCCAGCAGTGGTCCGGGACAGGGGTTTGGCTACACCTTC. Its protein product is CASSGPGQGFGYTF.

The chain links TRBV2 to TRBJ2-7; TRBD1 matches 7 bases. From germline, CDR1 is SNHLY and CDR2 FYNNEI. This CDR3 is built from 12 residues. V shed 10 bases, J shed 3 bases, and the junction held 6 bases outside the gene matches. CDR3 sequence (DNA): TGTGCCACCACGGGACAGTTCTACGAGCAGTACTTC. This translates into CATTGQFYEQYF.

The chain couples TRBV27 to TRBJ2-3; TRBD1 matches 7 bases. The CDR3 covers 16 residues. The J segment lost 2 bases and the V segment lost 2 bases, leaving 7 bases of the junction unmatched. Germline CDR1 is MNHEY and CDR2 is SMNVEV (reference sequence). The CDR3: CASSLTGTALTDTQYF. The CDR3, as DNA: TGTGCCAGCAGTTTAACCGGGACAGCGCTCACAGATACGCAGTATTTT.

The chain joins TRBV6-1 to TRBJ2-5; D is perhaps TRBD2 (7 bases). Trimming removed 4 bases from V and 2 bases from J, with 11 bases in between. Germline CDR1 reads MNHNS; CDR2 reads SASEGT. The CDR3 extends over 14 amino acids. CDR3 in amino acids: CASSVGGGQETQYF. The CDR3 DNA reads TGTGCCAGCAGTGTAGGGGGGGGGCAAGAGACCCAGTACTTC.

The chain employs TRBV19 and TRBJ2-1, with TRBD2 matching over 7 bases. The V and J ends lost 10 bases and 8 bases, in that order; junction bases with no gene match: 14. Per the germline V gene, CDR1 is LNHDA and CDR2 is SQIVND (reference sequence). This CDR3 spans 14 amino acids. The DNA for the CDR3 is TGTGCCACTACGGACTGGGCGGGAGCTTATGAGCAGTTCTTC. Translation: CATTDWAGAYEQFF.

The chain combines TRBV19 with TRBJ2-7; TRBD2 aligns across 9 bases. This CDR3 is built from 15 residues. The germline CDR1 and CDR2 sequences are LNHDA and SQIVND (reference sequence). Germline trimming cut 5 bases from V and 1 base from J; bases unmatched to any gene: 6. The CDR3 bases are TGTGCCAGTAGTCCCGGACTAGCGCCATCCTACGAGCAGTACTTC. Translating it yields CASSPGLAPSYEQYF.

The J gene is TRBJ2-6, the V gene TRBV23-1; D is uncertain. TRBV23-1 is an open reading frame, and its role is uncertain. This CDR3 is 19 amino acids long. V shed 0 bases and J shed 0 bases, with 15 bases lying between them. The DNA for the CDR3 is TGCGCCAGCAGTCAATCCCCGAGAAACCATAGCTCTGGGGCCAACGTCCTGACTTTC. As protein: CASSQSPRNHSSGANVLTF.

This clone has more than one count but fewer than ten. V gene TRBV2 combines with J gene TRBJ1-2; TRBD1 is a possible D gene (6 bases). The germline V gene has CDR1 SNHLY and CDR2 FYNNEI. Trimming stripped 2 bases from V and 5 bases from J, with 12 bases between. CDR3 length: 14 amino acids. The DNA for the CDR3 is TGTGCCAGCAGTGAACGGGGGCTGGGGTATGGCTACACCTTC. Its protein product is CASSERGLGYGYTF.

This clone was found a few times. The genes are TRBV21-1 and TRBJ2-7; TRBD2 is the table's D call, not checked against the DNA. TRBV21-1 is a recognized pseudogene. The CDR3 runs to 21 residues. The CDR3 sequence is CASSKVQTGEPKRGHSYEQYF. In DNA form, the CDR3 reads TGTGCCAGCAGCAAAGTGCAGACAGGCGAACCGAAGCGGGGCCACTCCTACGAGCAGTACTTC.